These 2 T cell receptor beta chains share one sample of origin, sequenced in a study of blood T cell repertoires in COVID-19. Here immunoSEQ multiplex PCR was the method, and the copy in TCRdb shows in-frame clones only, minus some. The data contain around 270,000 clones, 75% to 90% of them singletons. What was sequenced was peripheral blood. The source is a man aged 25 to 40 with active or convalescent COVID-19.

This sequence joins TRBV3-1 (or the pseudogene TRBV3-2) and TRBJ2-5; 9 bases are shared with TRBD2. V lost 0 bases to trimming and J lost 0 bases; unmatched junction nucleotides: 5. The CDR3 consists of 17 residues. Germline V lookup: CDR1 LGHDT, CDR2 YNNKEL (reference sequence). The CDR3 protein is CASSQDSERGDQETQYF. The CDR3 DNA is TGTGCCAGCAGCCAAGATTCTGAGCGGGGGGACCAAGAGACCCAGTACTTC.

This clone has a single count. The chain joins TRBV10-2 to TRBJ1-6; no firm D call. This CDR3 comprises 14 residues. V was shortened by 7 bases and J by 4 bases, with 11 bases between the two germline ends. In germline, CDR1 is WSHSY, CDR2 SAAADI. CDR3 in amino acids: CASMTTGYNSPLHF. The CDR3 DNA reads TGCGCCAGCATGACGACGGGATATAATTCACCCCTCCACTTT.